The entry below describes one T cell receptor (beta chain). The target antigen is unknown. Library preparation (for TCRbeta) was performed with unique molecular identifiers. MiXCR, applied by TCRdb to the PCR reads, yields one record per CDR3 protein. The sample comprises fewer than 550,000 distinct CDR3 sequences, over 9.5% of which are singletons, and approximately 15% rests with the top ten. The data were obtained in a study of T-cell reconstitution after alpha-beta-depleted transplantation in children. The study's findings and limits: Newly generated T cells supplied most T-cell counts and diversity one year post-transplant. As was reported, about two months after transplant, alpha-beta T cells came from several hundred expanded graft clones.

The length of the CDR3 is 12 residues. The V gene lost 4 bases and the J gene lost 5 bases, with 9 bases spanning the gap. Germline CDR1 is LGHDT and CDR2 is YNNKEL (reference sequence). V usage is TRBV3-1 and J usage is TRBJ2-7; tentative D call: TRBD2 (6 bases). This material consisted of PBMCs, mostly from graft donor cells, taken 180 days after TCRalphabeta/CD19-depleted stem cell transplant. The TCR originated in a female patient under 10 years old who had a stem cell transplant for aplastic anemia, so the T cells may come from the graft donor. For the CDR3, the DNA is TGTGCCAGCAGCCCCCGGGAGAACGAGCAGTACTTC. Encoded protein: CASSPRENEQYF.